The 7 T cell receptor beta chains given below trace back to one sample, sequenced in a study of T cell responses to AZD1222 COVID-19 vaccine. Repertoires were generated with immunoSEQ multiplex PCR, while TCRdb's copy carries only in-frame clones and drops some. This sample has around 260,000 clones; just over 90% occur once, and the top ten carry around 0.58%. Sequencing was performed on peripheral blood, taken on day 0 of AZD1222 vaccination. Every receptor here comes from an adult in good health.

This clone was recorded a few times. This chain links TRBV3-1 (or the pseudogene TRBV3-2) with TRBJ2-3; 9 positions match TRBD1. V lost 5 bases and J lost 0; bases outside the gene matches: 0. CDR1 LGHDT and CDR2 YNNKEL come from the germline V gene (reference sequence). This CDR3 spans 14 amino acids. CDR3 protein: CASSGTGSTDTQYF. DNA for the CDR3: TGTGCCAGCAGCGGGACAGGGAGCACAGATACGCAGTATTTT.

As concerns this clone: The junction departs from the called germline gene at one end, perhaps through a read error. V gene TRBV4-1 combines with J gene TRBJ2-5; D is unclear. From germline, CDR1 is MGHRA and CDR2 YSYEKL. The CDR3 has 13 residues. CDR3 coding DNA: TGCGCCAGCAGCCTCCTGTACCTTGAGATCCAGTACTTC. Residues: CASSLLYLEIQYF.

The V gene is TRBV5-6, the J gene TRBJ2-3; TRBD2 is a possible D gene (6 bases). Germline V gene lookup returns CDR1 SGHDT and CDR2 YYEEEE. There are 14 residues in the CDR3. Trimming removed 3 bases at V and 5 bases at J, with 13 bases between. CDR3: CASSWDSNVDTQYF. The DNA of the CDR3 is TGTGCCAGCAGCTGGGACTCAAATGTAGATACGCAGTATTTT. Full variable domain (remainder filled in from reference TRBV5-6 and TRBJ2-3): DAGVTQSPTHLIKTRGQQVTLRCSPKSGHDTVSWYQQALGQGPQFIFQYYEEEERQRGNFPDRFSGHQFPNYSSELNVNALLLGDSALYLCASSWDSNVDTQYFGPGTRLTVL.

The chain uses TRBV3-1 (or the pseudogene TRBV3-2) and TRBJ1-5, with D tentatively TRBD1 (5 bases). Germline CDR1 LGHDT, CDR2 YNNKEL (reference sequence). V was cut by 4 bases and J by 7 bases, with 20 bases left in between. The CDR3 loop spans 16 amino acids. The CDR3 DNA sequence: TGTGCCAGCAGCCCCTCGGGGGGAGTAGACGGGCAGCCCCAGCATTTT. This translates into CASSPSGGVDGQPQHF.

This clone has a single count. The chain uses TRBV10-2 and TRBJ2-7; D is possibly TRBD2 (6 bases). Trimming removed 8 bases from V and 3 bases from J, with 8 bases in between. In germline, CDR1 is WSHSY, CDR2 SAAADI. The CDR3 has 11 residues. CDR3 coding DNA: TGCGCCAGCCAGGACTACTACGAGCAGTACTTC. This sequence encodes CASQDYYEQYF.

This chain joins TRBV5-4 and TRBJ1-4; D unclear. The CDR3 runs to 13 residues. Germline V gene data show CDR1 as SGHNT and CDR2 as YYREEE (reference sequence). V dropped 1 base and J dropped 8 bases, with 9 bases sitting between them. The CDR3 protein is CASSLRGGEKLFF. CDR3 DNA sequence: TGTGCCAGCAGCTTGCGGGGAGGAGAAAAACTGTTTTTT.

The V call is TRBV7-8, the J call TRBJ1-4; unclear D gene. Deletions cut 5 bases from V and 5 bases from J, with 9 bases between. CDR3 size: 13 residues. CDR1 is SGHVS, CDR2 FQNEAQ, per germline. CDR3 sequence: CASSPDVNEKLFF. The DNA of the CDR3 is TGTGCCAGCAGCCCGGACGTAAATGAAAAACTGTTTTTT. Based on the CDR3 plus reference TRBV7-8 and TRBJ1-4, the full variable domain is GAGVSQSPRYKVAKRGQDVALRCDPISGHVSLFWYQQALGQGPEFLTYFQNEAQLDKSGLPSDRFFAERPEGSVSTLKIQRTQQEDSAVYLCASSPDVNEKLFFGSGTQLSVL.